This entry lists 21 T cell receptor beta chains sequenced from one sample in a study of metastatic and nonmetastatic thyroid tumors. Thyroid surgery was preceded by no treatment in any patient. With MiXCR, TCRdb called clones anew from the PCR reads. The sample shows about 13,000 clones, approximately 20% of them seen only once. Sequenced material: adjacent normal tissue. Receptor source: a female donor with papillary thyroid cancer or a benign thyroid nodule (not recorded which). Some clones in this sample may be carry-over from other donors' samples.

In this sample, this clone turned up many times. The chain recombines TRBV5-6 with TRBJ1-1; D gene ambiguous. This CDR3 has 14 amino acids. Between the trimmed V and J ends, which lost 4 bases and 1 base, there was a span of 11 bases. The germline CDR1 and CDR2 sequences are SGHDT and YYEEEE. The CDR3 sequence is CASSTSPRNTEAFF. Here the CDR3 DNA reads TGTGCCAGCAGCACCTCTCCGCGGAACACTGAAGCTTTCTTT.

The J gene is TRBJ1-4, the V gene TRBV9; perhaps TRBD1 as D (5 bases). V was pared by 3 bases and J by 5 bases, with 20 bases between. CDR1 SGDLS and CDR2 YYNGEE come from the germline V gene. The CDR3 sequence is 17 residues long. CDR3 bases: TGTGCCAGCAGCGCAACAGTACAGGAAGCACAAAATGAAAAACTGTTTTTT. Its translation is CASSATVQEAQNEKLFF. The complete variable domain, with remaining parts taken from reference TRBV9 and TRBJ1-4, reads DSGVTQTPKHLITATGQRVTLRCSPRSGDLSVYWYQQSLDQGLQFLIQYYNGEERAKGNILERFSAQQFPDLHSELNLSSLELGDSALYFCASSATVQEAQNEKLFFGSGTQLSVL.

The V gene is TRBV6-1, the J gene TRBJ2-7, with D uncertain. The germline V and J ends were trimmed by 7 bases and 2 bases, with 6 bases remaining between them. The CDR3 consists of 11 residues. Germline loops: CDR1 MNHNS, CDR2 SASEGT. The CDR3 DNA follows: TGTGCCAGCACGGCAGCCTACGAGCAGTACTTC. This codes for CASTAAYEQYF.

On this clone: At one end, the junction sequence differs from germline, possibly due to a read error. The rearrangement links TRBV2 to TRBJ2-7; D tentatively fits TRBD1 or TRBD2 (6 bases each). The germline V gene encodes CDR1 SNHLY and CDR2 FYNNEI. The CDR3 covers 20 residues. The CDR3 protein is CAGRDPWGARQKGYSYEQYF. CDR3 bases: TGTGCCGGCAGGGACCCGTGGGGGGCCCGTCAGAAAGGGTACTCCTACGAGCAGTACTTC.

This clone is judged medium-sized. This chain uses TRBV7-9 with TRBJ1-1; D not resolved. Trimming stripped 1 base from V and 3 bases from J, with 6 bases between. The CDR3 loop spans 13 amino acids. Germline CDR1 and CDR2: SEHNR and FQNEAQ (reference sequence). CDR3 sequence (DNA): TGTGCCAGCAGCTTAGTTGGCCACACTGAAGCTTTCTTT. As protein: CASSLVGHTEAFF.

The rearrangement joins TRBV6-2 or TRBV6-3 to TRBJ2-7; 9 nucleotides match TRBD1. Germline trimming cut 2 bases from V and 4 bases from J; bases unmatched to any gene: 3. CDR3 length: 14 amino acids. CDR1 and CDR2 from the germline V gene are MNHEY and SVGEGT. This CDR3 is CASSYLGQGYEQYF. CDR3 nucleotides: TGTGCCAGCAGTTACCTGGGACAGGGTTACGAGCAGTACTTC.

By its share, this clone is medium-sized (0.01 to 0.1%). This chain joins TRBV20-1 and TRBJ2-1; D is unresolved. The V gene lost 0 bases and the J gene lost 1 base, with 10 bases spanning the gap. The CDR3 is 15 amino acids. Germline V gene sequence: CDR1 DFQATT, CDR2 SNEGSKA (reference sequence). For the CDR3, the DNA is TGCAGTGCTAGAGATGCCCGCACTTCCTACAATGAGCAGTTCTTC. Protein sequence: CSARDARTSYNEQFF.

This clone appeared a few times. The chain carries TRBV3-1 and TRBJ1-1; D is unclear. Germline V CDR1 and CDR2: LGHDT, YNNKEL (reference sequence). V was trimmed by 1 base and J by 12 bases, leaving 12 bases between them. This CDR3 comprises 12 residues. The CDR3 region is CASSQALEKTFF. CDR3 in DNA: TGTGCCAGCAGCCAAGCTCTCGAAAAAACTTTCTTT.

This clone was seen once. The CDR3 DNA reads TGCGCCAGCAGCTTGGGGACAGGGGGAGCGGGAGGGACCTACGAGCAGTACTTC. This translates into CASSLGTGGAGGTYEQYF. The chain combines TRBV5-1 with TRBJ2-7; D possibly matches TRBD1 or TRBD2 (10 bases each). CDR3 length: 18 amino acids. Germline CDR1 is SGHRS and CDR2 is YFSETQ. V lost 0 bases, J lost 2 bases, and 21 bases lay in between.

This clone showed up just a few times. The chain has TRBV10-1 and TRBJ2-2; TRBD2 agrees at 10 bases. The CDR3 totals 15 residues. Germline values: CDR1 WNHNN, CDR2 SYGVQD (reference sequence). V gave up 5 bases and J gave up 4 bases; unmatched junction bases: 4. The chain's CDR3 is CASSKREGRTGELFF. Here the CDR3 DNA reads TGCGCCAGCAGTAAGCGGGAGGGACGCACCGGGGAGCTGTTTTTT.

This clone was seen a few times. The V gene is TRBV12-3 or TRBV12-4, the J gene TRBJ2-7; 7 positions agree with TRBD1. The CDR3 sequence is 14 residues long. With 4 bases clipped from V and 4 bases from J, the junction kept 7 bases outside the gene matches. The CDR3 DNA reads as TGTGCCAGCAGTTACAGGGGACGGGAATACGAGCAGTACTTC. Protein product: CASSYRGREYEQYF.

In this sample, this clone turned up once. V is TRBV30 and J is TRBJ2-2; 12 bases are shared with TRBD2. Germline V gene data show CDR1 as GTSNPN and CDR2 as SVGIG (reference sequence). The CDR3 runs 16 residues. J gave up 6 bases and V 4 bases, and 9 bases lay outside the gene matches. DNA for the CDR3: TGTGCCTGGATCCCGACTAGCGGGAGATCAGCCGGGGAGCTGTTTTTT. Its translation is CAWIPTSGRSAGELFF.

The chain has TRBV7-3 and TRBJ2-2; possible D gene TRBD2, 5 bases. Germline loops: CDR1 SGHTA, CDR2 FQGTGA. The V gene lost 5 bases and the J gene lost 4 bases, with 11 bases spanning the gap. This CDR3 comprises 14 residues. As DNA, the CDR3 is TGTGCCAGCAGCCCACATGGGAGCACCGGGGAGCTGTTTTTT. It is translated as CASSPHGSTGELFF. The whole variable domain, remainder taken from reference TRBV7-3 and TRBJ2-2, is GAGVSQTPSNKVTEKGKYVELRCDPISGHTALYWYRQSLGQGPEFLIYFQGTGAADDSGLPNDRFFAVRPEGSVSTLKIQRTERGDSAVYLCASSPHGSTGELFFGEGSRLTVL.

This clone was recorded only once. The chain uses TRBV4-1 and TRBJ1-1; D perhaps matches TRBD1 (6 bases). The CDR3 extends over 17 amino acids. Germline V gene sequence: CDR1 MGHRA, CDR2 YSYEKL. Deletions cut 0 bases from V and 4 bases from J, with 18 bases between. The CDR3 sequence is CASSQDWAAGEGTEAFF. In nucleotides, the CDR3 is TGCGCCAGCAGCCAAGATTGGGCGGCAGGGGAGGGCACTGAAGCTTTCTTT.

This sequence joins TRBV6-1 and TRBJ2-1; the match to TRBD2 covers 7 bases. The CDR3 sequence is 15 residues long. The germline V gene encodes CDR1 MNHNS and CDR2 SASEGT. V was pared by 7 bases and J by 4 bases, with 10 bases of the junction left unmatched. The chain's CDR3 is CASTLGAGVYNEQFF. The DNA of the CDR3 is TGTGCCAGCACGCTCGGGGCGGGAGTTTACAATGAGCAGTTCTTC.

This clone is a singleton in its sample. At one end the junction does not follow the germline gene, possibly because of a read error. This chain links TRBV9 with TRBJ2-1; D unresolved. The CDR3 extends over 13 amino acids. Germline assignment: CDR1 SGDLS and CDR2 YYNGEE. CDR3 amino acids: CASSVAPRIEQLF. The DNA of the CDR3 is TGTGCCAGCAGCGTGGCCCCCAGAATAGAGCAGCTCTTT.

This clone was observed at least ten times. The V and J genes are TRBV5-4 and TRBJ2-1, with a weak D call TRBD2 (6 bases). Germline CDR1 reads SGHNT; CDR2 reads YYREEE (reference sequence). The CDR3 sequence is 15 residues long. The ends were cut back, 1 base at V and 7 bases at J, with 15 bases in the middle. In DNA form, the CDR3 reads TGTGCCAGCAGCTTGTTTTTAGCGGCCGGGAATGAGCAGTTCTTC. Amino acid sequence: CASSLFLAAGNEQFF.

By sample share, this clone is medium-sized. This CDR3 reads CASGLSTGSGRRGDEQYF. The CDR3 DNA reads as TGTGCTAGTGGTTTGTCGACGGGGTCGGGACGCCGAGGGGACGAGCAGTACTTC. This chain links TRBV12-5 with TRBJ2-7; D could derive from TRBD1 or TRBD2 (5 bases each). Per the germline V gene, CDR1 is LGHNT and CDR2 is FRNRAP. The CDR3 loop spans 18 amino acids. Deletions cut 2 bases from V and 5 bases from J, with 25 bases between.

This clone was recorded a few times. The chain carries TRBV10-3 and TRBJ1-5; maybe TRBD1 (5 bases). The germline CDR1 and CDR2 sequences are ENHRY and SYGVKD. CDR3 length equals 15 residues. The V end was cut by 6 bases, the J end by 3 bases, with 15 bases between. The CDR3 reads CAIRQGLGSNQPQHF. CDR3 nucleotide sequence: TGTGCCATCAGGCAGGGCTTAGGCTCCAATCAGCCCCAGCATTTT.

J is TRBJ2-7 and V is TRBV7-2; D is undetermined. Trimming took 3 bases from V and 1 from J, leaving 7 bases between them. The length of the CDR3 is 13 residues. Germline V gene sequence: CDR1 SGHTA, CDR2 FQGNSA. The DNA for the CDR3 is TGTGCCAGCAGCTTTTATATTTCCTACGAGCAGTACTTC. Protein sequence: CASSFYISYEQYF.

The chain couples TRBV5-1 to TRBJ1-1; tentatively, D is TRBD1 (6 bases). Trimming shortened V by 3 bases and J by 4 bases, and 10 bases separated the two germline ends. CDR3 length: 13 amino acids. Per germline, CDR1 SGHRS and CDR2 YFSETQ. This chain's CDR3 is CASSSQGTTEAFF. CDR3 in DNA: TGCGCCAGCAGCTCTCAGGGGACCACTGAAGCTTTCTTT. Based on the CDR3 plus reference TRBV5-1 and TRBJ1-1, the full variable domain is KAGVTQTPRYLIKTRGQQVTLSCSPISGHRSVSWYQQTPGQGLQFLFEYFSETQRNKGNFPGRFSGRQFSNSRSEMNVSTLELGDSALYLCASSSQGTTEAFFGQGTRLTVV.